The count of the clone carrying this T cell receptor beta chain is one. Trimming pared 7 bases from V and 8 bases from J, leaving 14 bases between. The CDR3 has 12 residues. The V gene's germline CDR1 is KGHSH and CDR2 LQKENI. This sample is part of a study of blood T cell repertoires in COVID-19. The table came from immunoSEQ multiplex PCR; TCRdb's copy has only in-frame clones and leaves some out. The sample lists 270,000 or so clones; roughly nine tenths were seen once. J is TRBJ1-2 and V is TRBV18; D gene ambiguous. The clonotype comes from a woman in her twenties or thirties with COVID-19, enrolled during active disease. The specimen was peripheral blood. CDR3 nucleotides: TGTGCCAGCTTCGTGGGGAGCGGCGGCTACACCTTC. Amino acids: CASFVGSGGYTF.